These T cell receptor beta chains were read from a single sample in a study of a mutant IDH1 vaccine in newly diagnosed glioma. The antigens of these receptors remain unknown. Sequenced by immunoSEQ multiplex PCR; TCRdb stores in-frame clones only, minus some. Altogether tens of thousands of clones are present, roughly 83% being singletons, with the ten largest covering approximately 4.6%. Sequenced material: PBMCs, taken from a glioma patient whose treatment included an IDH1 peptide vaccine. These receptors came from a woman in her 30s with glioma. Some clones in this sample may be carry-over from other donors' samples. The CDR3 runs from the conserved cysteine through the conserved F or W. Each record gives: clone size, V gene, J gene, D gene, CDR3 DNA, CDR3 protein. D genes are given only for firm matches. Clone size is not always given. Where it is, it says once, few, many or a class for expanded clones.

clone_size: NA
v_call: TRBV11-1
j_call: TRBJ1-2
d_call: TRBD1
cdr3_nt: TGTGCCAGCAGCTTGGCGAGGGGGCGCAGGATGGAGACCTTC
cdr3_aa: CASSLARGRRMETF

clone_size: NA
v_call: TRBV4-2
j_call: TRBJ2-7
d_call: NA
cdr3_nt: TGTGCCAGCAGCCCCCTAGGGGACCCCTACGAGCAGTACTTC
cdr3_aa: CASSPLGDPYEQYF

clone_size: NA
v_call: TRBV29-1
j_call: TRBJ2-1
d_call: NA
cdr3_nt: TGCAGCGTTGCGCCTCGGGGGAGCTCCTACAATGAGCAGTTCTTC
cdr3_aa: CSVAPRGSSYNEQFF

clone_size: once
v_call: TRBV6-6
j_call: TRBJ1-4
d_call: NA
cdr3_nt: TGTGCCAGCAGTTCCGAAGAAAAACTGTTTTTT
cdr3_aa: CASSSEEKLFF

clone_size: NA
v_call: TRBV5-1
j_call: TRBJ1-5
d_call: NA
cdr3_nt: TGCGCCAGCAGCCAGGTGGGGGGCATTGGGCCCCAGCATTTT
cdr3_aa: CASSQVGGIGPQHF

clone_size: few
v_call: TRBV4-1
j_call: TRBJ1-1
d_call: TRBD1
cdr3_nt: TGCGCCAGCAGCCACCCAAAGGACAGGGCGGATTCTGAAGCTTTCTTT
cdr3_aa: CASSHPKDRADSEAFF

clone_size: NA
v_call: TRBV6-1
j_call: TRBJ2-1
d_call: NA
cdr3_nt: TGTGCCAGCAGGATGCGGGACAGTGCTTTCGATGAGCAGTTCTTC
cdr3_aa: CASRMRDSAFDEQFF

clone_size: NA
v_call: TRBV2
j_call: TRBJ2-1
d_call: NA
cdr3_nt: TGTGCCAGCGGGGCTCTGGGCTACAATGAGCAGTTCTTC
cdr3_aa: CASGALGYNEQFF

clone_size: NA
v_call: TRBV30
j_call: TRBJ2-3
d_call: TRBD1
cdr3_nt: TGTGCCTGTCGAATGGACAGGGTAAAAAAGTGGGGAGATACGCAGTATTTT
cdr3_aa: CACRMDRVKKWGDTQYF

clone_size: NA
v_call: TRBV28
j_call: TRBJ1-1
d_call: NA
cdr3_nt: TGTGCCAGCATGGGAGTGATGAACACTGAAGCTTTCTTT
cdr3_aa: CASMGVMNTEAFF

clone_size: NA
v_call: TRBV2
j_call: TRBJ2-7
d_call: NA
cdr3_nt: TGTGCCAGCAGTGAAGACCAGGGAGCCTACGAGCAGTACTTC
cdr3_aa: CASSEDQGAYEQYF

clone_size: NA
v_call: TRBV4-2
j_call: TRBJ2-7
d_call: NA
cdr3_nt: TGTGCCAGCAGCCCGCAGCGGAACGACTACGAGCAGTACTTC
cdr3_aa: CASSPQRNDYEQYF

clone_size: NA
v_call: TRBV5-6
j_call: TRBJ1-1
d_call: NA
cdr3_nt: TGTGCCAGCAGCTTGCGCAGGCGTAGGGGCACGAACACTGAAGCTTTCTTT
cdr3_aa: CASSLRRRRGTNTEAFF

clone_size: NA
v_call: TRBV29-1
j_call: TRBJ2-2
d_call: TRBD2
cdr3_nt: TGCAGCGTTGAAGGGACTAGCGGGAGGAGGGCCGGGGAGCTGTTTTTT
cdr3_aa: CSVEGTSGRRAGELFF

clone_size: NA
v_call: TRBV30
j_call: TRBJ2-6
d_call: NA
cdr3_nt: TGTGCCGCAAGGGCTGGGGCCAACGTCCTGACTTTC
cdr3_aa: CAARAGANVLTF

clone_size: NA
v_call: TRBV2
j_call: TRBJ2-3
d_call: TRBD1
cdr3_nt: TGTGCCAGCGGAAGCGGACAGGGAAACACAGATACGCAGTATTTT
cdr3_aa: CASGSGQGNTDTQYF

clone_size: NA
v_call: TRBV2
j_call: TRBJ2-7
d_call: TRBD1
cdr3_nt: TGTGCCAGCAGACCAGGGGGCACCCCTGGGTACGAGCAGTACTTC
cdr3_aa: CASRPGGTPGYEQYF

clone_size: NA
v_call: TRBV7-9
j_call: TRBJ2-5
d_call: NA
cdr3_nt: TGTGCCAGCAGCCTGGGGACTGCCCAAGAGACCCAGTACTTC
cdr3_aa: CASSLGTAQETQYF

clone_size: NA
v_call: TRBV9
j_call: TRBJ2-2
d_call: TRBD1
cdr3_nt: TGTGCCAGCAGCGACCCCGGGACAGGGGGGTCCGGGGAGCTGTTTTTT
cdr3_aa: CASSDPGTGGSGELFF

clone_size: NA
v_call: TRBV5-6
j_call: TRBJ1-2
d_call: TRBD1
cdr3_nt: TGTGCCAGCAGCGGGCGGGACAGGGGCTATGGCTACACCTTC
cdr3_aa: CASSGRDRGYGYTF

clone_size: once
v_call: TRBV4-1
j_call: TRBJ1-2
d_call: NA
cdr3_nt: TGCGCCAGCAGCCACGACGGATCCCCGAACTATGGCTACACCTTC
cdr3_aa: CASSHDGSPNYGYTF

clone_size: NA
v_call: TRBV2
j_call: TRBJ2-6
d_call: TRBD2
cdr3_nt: TGTGCCAGCAGGACAGTCGGACTAGCGAACTCTGGGGCCAACGTCCTGACTTTC
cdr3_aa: CASRTVGLANSGANVLTF

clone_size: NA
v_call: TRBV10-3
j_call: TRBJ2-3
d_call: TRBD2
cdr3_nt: TGTGCCATCAGTGAGACTGGGACTAGCGGTTATTACACAGATACGCAGTATTTT
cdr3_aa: CAISETGTSGYYTDTQYF

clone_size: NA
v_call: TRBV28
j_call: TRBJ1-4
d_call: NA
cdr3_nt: TGTGCCAGCAGTTTCCAGGGAAGGGAAAAACTGTTTTTT
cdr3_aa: CASSFQGREKLFF

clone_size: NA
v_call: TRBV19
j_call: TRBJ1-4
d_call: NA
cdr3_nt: TGTGCCACAGGATTTCGCCAATCCACTAATGAAAAACTGTTTTTT
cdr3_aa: CATGFRQSTNEKLFF

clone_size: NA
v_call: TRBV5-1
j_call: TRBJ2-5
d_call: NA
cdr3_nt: TGCGCCAGCAGCCGAACGGCGGGTCCTTCGAGAGAGACCCAGTACTTC
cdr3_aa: CASSRTAGPSRETQYF

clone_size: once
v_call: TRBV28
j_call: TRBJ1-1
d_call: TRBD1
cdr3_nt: TGTGCCAGCAGTTTCAGGGGGTGGAACACTGAAGCTTTCTTT
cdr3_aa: CASSFRGWNTEAFF

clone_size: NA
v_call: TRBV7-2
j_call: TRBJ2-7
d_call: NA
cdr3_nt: TGTGCCAGCAGCTACCCCGTCCGACCCTACGAGCAGTACTTC
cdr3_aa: CASSYPVRPYEQYF

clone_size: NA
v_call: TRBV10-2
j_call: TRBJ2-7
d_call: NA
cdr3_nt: TGCGCCACCTTACAGGGTGGCTACGAGCAGTACTTC
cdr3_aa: CATLQGGYEQYF

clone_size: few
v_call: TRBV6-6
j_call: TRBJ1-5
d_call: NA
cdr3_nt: TGTGCCAGCAGTTCCTCCGGGAATCAGCCCCAGCATTTT
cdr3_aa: CASSSSGNQPQHF

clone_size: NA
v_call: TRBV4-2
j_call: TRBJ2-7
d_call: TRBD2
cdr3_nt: TGTGCCAGCAGCCTACACGGACTAGCGGGAGCAAGCGAGCAGTACTTC
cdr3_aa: CASSLHGLAGASEQYF